Included here is one TCR beta chain sequence, with context. Its specificity is unknown. This entry comes from a study of T cell responses to AZD1222 COVID-19 vaccine. Whole-study findings and limits: Dominant at 160-218 and 743-854, vaccine-associated CD4 TCRs also spanned spike. Most donors were white British and more were female, and clonal diversity was possibly underestimated. Breadth and depth of Spike-specific TCRs rose after two AZD1222 doses.

V was cut by 2 bases and J by 8 bases, with 12 bases left in between. This CDR3 has 13 residues. From germline, CDR1 is GTSNPN and CDR2 SVGIG (reference sequence). Assay: immunoSEQ multiplex PCR; the TCRdb copy retains only in-frame clones and omits some. The sample has roughly 150,000 clones; over 90% are singletons. Source: peripheral blood, taken on day 0 of AZD1222 vaccination. This rearrangement joins TRBV30 to TRBJ1-4, with D possibly matching TRBD1 (6 bases). The TCR originated in an adult in good health. The DNA of the CDR3 is TGTGCCTGGAGTCCCCGACAGGCAGAAAAACTGTTTTTT. Protein sequence: CAWSPRQAEKLFF.